This T cell receptor (beta chain) was found in a study of T cell changes during pregnancy in multiple sclerosis (dated by TCRdb to about 2019). With regard to the full study: The study examined how the T cell repertoire changed over the course of pregnancy in women with multiple sclerosis.

Comments on this clone: This clone's antigen is unknown. Within one base of it there is no much larger clone, and no base qualities were kept.

To prepare the library, the immunoSEQ multiplex PCR assay was applied. The source is immuneACCESS, and TCRdb retained only in-frame sequences with V and J called. Part of the clones is not carried over; for the studies checked, unresolved V genes explain less than half of this, and the remainder is unexplained. Across this sample there are 40,000 to 55,000 clones, with around 90% seen only once. The ten largest clones capture 0.52% of the sample. CDR1 and CDR2 (LNHDA, SQIVND) derive from the germline V gene (reference sequence). Taken from cysteine to phenylalanine, the CDR3 has 17 residues. The CDR3 DNA has 51 bases and is translated from base 1. V is reduced by 3 bases and J by 1 base, leaving a spacing of 16 bases between them.

This specimen was CD4+ T cells from peripheral blood mononuclear cells, taken in the third trimester of pregnancy. This TCR was sampled from a female donor with multiple sclerosis, enrolled in a pregnancy study. The chain is assembled from TRBV19 and TRBJ1-5; TRBD1 is a weak D gene call, 6 bases matching. The CDR3 protein sequence reads: CASSMPGVRLSNQPQHF. The nucleotide sequence is given as TGTGCCAGTAGTATGCCAGGGGTGAGGTTGAGCAATCAGCCCCAGCATTTT.